This T cell receptor (beta chain) emerged from a study of blood T cell repertoires in COVID-19. There are 17 residues in the CDR3. Germline V gene lookup returns CDR1 LGHNA and CDR2 YNFKEQ. The junction had 11 bases not matched to a gene; V was cut back by 2 bases and J by 5 bases. Clinical histories supplied by participants themselves formed the basis of cohort assignment. Donors in Cohort 3 counted as recovered after two negative PCRs, clearance, or symptom resolution. Measured with immunoSEQ multiplex PCR; TCRdb has only the in-frame clones, and not every one. The sample shows over 200,000 clones, approximately 78% of them seen only once.

Material: PBMCs or T cells enriched from blood (not recorded which). The source of this sequence is a man between 35 and 55 years old who had recovered from COVID-19. The chain combines TRBV4-2 with TRBJ2-3, with TRBD2 matching over 9 bases. DNA of the CDR3: TGTGCCAGCAGCCAAAAGAGAGAAGCGGGAGGTTTAGATACGCAGTATTTT. It is translated as CASSQKREAGGLDTQYF.